This T cell receptor beta chain was identified during a study of T cell responses to AZD1222 COVID-19 vaccine listed by TCRdb under 2021. Describing the broader study: Because spike-specific TCR depth and breadth did not differ between the two schedules, AZD1222 recipients who got a second dose at roughly 4 weeks were pooled with those who got a second dose at roughly 12 weeks. A total of around 240 trial participants underwent TCR sequencing, of whom 207 received two doses of AZD1222 and 26 received two doses of the MenACWY control vaccine. Trial participants were enrolled into age subgroups of 18-55, 56-69 and 70-plus years, which contained around 150, 29 and 61 TCR-sequenced participants, respectively. Study-level results and caveats: The 56-69-year group was small, and its depth increase did not reach significance, likely because of low power. The vaccine-associated CD4 TCRs covered the entire spike protein, and the dominant responses fell in regions 160-218 and 743-854. Spike-specific TCR breadth and depth rose significantly after two AZD1222 doses compared with day 0 and with MenACWY recipients. Participants were mostly white British, with more females than males. The authors suggested clonal diversity may have been underestimated. Conclusions about previously exposed vaccinees were limited because only a handful of AZD1222 recipients were SARS-CoV-2 seropositive at baseline. Reportedly, close to half of the unique spike-specific TCRs recognized epitopes lying outside the regions that are mutated in the B.1.351 and B.1.1.7 variants. No day 14 peak-response samples were available, so repertoires were characterized only after the peak T cell response.

Taken with the paper, the label for time point translates to: baseline before first vaccination. Samples from vaccinated people were obtained from the UK trials COV001 and COV002, which included a single-blind randomized controlled phase 2/3 trial of AZD1222 (ChAdOx1 nCoV-19) in healthy adults. For TCRbeta chain sequencing, PBMC samples were collected from trial participants at day 0 and at day 28 after the second dose. The CDR3 regions of human TCRbeta chains were analyzed by immunosequencing. In the original analysis: Repertoire TCRs were checked for matches against a reference library of SARS-CoV-2-specific TCRs that had been generated using the MIRA antigen-specificity platform. Breadth was defined as the fraction of unique TCRs that were SARS-CoV-2-associated. Depth was defined as the fraction of total T cells that were SARS-CoV-2-associated. Using the MIRA data, every spike-specific TCR was mapped to the spike region that the TCR reacted to and assigned to either a CD4 or a CD8 class. Log10-transformed breadth and depth values were compared by one-way ANOVA with Sidak's multiple comparisons tests. Drawn from immuneACCESS, this table holds only the in-frame rearrangements with V and J called that TCRdb kept. Clones are partly lost; checked studies trace under half to an unresolved V gene and leave the rest unexplained. That table gives V, J and clone size, and the DNA gave D and trimming. This sample is represented by 25,000 to 35,000 clones; approximately 89% of them were singletons. The ten largest clones capture 45% of the sample.

Trimming removed 0 bases from V and 2 bases from J, leaving 14 bases between the germline ends. Inclusive of the bounding cysteine and phenylalanine, the CDR3 is 16 residues long. The only DNA kept is the CDR3, 48 bases in frame from the first base. Sequences SGHRS (CDR1) and YFSETQ (CDR2) are obtained from the germline V gene. Remarks on this clone: There is no known antigen for this receptor. No per-base quality is available; no much larger clone lies one base away.

The receptor's source is an adult in good health. The V gene is TRBV5-1 and the J gene is TRBJ1-2, with a weak D call of TRBD1 (5 bases match). Here the sequenced sample was peripheral blood, taken on day 0 of AZD1222 vaccination. For the CDR3, the sequence is CASSLGGGMTNYGYTF. The bases read TGCGCCAGCAGCTTGGGGGGCGGGATGACAAACTATGGCTACACCTTC.